This T cell receptor beta chain emerged from a study of T cell changes during pregnancy in multiple sclerosis (dated by TCRdb to the late 2010s). In terms of the full investigation: Changes in the T cell repertoire over the course of pregnancy were examined in this study in women with multiple sclerosis.

On this clone itself: This receptor's antigen is unknown. No much larger clonotype is one base removed from it; base qualities were not supplied.

For CDR1 and CDR2, the germline V gene lists SGHAT and FQNNGV. The CDR3 holds 14 amino acids from the cysteine to the phenylalanine. Kept here is only the CDR3 DNA, which spans 42 bases and is read in frame from base 1. Trimming leaves V shorter by 0 bases and J shorter by 3 bases, with the junction holding 1 base beyond the gene matches. Library method: the immunoSEQ multiplex PCR assay. What TCRdb holds here is the immuneACCESS table cut down to in-frame rearrangements. Part of the clones is not present; checked against another copy, under half of the missing clones reflect an unresolved V gene, and the others are unexplained. This sample has tens of thousands of clones in its table, and around 90% of those were observed once. The top ten hold 0.9% to 1.5% of the sample.

The receptor was derived from a female donor with multiple sclerosis, enrolled in a pregnancy study. The input for sequencing was CD4+ T cells from peripheral blood mononuclear cells, taken before pregnancy. This receptor chain uses TRBV11-2 and TRBJ2-7, and 8 junctional nucleotides match TRBD2. The sequence in DNA is TGTGCCAGCAGCTTAGACGGGAGGGGCTACGAGCAGTACTTC. It codes for CASSLDGRGYEQYF.